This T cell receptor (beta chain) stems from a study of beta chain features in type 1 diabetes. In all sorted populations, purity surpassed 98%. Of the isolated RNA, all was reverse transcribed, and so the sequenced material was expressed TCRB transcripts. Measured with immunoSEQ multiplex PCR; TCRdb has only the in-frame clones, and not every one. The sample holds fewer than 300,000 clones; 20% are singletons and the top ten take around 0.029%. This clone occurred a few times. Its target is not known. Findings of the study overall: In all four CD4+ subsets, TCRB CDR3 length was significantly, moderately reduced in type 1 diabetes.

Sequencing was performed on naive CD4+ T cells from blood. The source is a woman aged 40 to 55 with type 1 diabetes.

In DNA, the CDR3 is TGTGCCAGCAGCGCACAGGGCCCCGGGGAGCTGTTTTTT. It translates to CASSAQGPGELFF. V and J are TRBV7-3 and TRBJ2-2; TRBD1 is a possible D gene (6 bases). Trimming took off 5 bases at V and 6 bases at J, with 10 bases between the two ends. This CDR3 has 13 residues. Germline V CDR1 and CDR2: SGHTA, FQGTGA.